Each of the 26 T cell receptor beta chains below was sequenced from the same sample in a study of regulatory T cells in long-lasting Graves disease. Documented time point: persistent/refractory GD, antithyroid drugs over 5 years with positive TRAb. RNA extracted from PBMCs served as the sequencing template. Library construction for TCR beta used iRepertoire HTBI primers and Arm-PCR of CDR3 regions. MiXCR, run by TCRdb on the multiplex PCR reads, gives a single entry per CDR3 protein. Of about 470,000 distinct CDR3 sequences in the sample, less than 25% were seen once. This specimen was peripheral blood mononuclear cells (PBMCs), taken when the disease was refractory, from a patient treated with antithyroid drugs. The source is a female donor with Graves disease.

The CDR3 DNA is TGTGCCAGCAGTCCTTTGGATGGGGGCTACGAGCAGTACTTC. Translated: CASSPLDGGYEQYF. The chain couples TRBV27 to TRBJ2-7; the D gene could be TRBD1 or TRBD2 (5 bases each). V was clipped by 5 bases and J by 3 bases, with 14 bases between them. Germline CDR1 and CDR2: MNHEY and SMNVEV (reference sequence). The CDR3 contains 14 residues.

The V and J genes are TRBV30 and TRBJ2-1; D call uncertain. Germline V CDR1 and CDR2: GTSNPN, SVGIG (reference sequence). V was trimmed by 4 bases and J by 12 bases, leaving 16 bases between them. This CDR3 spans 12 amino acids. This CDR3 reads CAWTPAGPRQFF. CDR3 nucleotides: TGTGCCTGGACCCCTGCAGGTCCAAGGCAGTTCTTC. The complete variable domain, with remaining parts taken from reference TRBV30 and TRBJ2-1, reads SQTIHQWPATLVQPVGSPLSLECTVEGTSNPNLYWYRQAAGRGLQLLFYSVGIGQISSEVPQNLSASRPQDRQFILSSKKLLLSDSGFYLCAWTPAGPRQFFGPGTRLTVL.

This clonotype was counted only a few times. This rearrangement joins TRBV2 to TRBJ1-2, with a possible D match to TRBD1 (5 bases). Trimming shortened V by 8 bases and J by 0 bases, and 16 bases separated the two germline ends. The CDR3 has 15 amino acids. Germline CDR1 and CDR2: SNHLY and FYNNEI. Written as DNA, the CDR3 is TGTGCCAGCTTGGATAGGACATTTACTAACTATGGCTACACCTTC. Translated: CASLDRTFTNYGYTF. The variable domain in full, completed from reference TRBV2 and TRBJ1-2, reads EPEVTQTPSHQVTQMGQEVILRCVPISNHLYFYWYRQILGQKVEFLVSFYNNEISEKSEIFDDQFSVERPDGSNFTLKIRSTKLEDSAMYFCASLDRTFTNYGYTFGSGTRLTVV.

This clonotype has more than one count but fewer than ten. This CDR3 reads CASSALNLRRGTGELFF. For the CDR3, the DNA is TGTGCCAGCAGTGCTCTAAACTTGCGCCGGGGCACCGGGGAGCTGTTTTTT. The chain is built from TRBV6-1 and TRBJ2-2, with a tentative D call TRBD2 (5 bases). The CDR3 extends over 17 amino acids. The V gene's germline CDR1 is MNHNS and CDR2 SASEGT. The germline V and J ends were trimmed by 4 bases and 4 bases, with 19 bases remaining between them.

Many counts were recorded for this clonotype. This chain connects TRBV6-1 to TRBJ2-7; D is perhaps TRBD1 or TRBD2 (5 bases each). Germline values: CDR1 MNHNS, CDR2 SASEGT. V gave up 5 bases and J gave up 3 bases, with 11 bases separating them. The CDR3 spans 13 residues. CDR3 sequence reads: CASSQRGFYEQYF. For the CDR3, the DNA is TGTGCCAGCAGTCAGAGGGGATTCTACGAGCAGTACTTC.

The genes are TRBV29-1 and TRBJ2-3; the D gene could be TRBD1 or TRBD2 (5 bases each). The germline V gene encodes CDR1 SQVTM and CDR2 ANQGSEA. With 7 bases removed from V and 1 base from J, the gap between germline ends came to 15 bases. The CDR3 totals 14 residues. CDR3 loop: CSASYPGRTDTQYF. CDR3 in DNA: TGCAGCGCCTCTTATCCGGGGCGCACAGATACGCAGTATTTT.

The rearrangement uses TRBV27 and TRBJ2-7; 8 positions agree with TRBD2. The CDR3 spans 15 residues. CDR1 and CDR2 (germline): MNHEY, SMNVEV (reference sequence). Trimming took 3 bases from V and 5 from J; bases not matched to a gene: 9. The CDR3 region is CASSFSGSLGDEQYF. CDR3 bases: TGTGCCAGCAGTTTCAGCGGGAGCCTAGGTGACGAGCAGTACTTC.

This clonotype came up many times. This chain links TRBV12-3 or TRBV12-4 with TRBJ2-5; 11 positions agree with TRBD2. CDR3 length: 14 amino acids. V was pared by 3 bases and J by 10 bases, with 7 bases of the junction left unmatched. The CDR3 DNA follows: TGTGCCAGCAGTTTGACTAGCGGGAACACGTACCAGTACTTC. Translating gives CASSLTSGNTYQYF.

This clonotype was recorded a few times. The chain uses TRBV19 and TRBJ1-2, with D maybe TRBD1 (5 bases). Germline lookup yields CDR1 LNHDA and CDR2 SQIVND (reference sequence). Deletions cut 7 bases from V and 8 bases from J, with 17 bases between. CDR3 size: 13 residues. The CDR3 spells CASTAQGSWGYTF. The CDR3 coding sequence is TGTGCCAGTACGGCCCAGGGATCGTGGGGCTACACCTTC.

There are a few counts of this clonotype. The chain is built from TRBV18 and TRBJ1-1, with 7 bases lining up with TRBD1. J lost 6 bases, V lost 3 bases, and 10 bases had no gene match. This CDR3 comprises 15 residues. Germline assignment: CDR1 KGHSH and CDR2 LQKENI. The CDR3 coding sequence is TGTGCCAGCTCACCGGTTGAGGGGGCGACCTCTGAAGCTTTCTTT. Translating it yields CASSPVEGATSEAFF. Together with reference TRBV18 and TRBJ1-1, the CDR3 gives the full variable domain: NAGVMQNPRHLVRRRGQEARLRCSPMKGHSHVYWYRQLPEEGLKFMVYLQKENIIDESGMPKERFSAEFPKEGPSILRIQQVVRGDSAAYFCASSPVEGATSEAFFGQGTRLTVV.

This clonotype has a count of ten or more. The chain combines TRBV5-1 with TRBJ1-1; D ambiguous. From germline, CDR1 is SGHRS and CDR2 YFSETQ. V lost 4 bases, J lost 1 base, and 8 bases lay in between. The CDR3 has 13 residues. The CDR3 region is CASSPTSNTEAFF. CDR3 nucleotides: TGCGCCAGCAGCCCTACATCGAACACTGAAGCTTTCTTT.

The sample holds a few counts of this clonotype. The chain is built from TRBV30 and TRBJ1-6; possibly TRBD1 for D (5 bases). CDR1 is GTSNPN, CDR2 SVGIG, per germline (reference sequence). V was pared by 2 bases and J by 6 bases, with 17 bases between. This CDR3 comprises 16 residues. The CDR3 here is CAWSTTQGHPNSPLHF. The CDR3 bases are TGTGCCTGGAGTACGACGCAGGGCCATCCTAATTCACCCCTCCACTTT.

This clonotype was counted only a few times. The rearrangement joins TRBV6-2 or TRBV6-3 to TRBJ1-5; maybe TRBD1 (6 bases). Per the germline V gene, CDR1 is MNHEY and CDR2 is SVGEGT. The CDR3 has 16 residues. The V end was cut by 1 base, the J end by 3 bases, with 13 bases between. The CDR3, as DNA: TGTGCCAGCAGTTACTGGACAGCCGATTACAATCAGCCCCAGCATTTT. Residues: CASSYWTADYNQPQHF.

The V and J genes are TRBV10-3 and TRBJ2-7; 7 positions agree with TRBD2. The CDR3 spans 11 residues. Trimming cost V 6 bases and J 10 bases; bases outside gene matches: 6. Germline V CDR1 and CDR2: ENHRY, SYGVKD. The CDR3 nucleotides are TGTGCCATCAGGAGCGGGACCGATCAGTACTTC. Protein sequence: CAIRSGTDQYF.

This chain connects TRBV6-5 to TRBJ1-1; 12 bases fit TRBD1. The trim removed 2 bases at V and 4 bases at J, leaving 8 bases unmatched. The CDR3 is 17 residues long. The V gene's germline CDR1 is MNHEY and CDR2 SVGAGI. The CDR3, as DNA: TGTGCCAGCAGTTACGGCGGGACAGGGGGCTGGGGCACTGAAGCTTTCTTT. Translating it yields CASSYGGTGGWGTEAFF.

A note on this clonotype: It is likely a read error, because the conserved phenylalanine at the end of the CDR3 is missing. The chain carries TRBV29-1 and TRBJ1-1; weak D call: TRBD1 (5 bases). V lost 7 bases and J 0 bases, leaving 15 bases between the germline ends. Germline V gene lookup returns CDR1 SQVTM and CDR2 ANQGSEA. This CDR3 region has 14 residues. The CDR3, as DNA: TGCAGCGCTGCACGAGGGGCCATGAACACTGAAGCTTTCCTT. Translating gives CSAARGAMNTEAFL.

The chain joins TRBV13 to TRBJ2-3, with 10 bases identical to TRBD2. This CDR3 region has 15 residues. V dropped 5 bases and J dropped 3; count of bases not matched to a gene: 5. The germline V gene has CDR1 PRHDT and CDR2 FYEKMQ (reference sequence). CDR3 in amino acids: CASSPGTSATDTQYF. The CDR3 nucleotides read TGTGCCAGCAGCCCAGGGACTAGCGCGACAGATACGCAGTATTTT.

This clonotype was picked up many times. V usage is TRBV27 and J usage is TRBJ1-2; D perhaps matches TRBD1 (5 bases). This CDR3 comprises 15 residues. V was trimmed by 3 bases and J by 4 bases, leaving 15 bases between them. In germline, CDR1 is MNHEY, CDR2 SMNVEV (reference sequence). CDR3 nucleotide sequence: TGTGCCAGCAGTTTTGGGTTGGGGGTGGGCTATGGCTACACCTTC. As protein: CASSFGLGVGYGYTF.

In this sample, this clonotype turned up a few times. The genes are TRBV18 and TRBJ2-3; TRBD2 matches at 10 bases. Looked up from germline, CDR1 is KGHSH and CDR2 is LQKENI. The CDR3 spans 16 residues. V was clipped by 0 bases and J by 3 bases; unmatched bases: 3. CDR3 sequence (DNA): TGTGCCAGCTCACCACCGGGAGCGGGAGGGACAGATACGCAGTATTTT. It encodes CASSPPGAGGTDTQYF.

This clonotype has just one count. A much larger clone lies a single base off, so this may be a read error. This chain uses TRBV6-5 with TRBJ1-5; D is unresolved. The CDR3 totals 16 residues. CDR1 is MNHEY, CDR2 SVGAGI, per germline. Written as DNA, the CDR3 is TGTGCCAGCAGTTACGGCTCTCGGGAGAGCAGTCAGCCCCAGCATTTT. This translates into CASSYGSRESSQPQHF.

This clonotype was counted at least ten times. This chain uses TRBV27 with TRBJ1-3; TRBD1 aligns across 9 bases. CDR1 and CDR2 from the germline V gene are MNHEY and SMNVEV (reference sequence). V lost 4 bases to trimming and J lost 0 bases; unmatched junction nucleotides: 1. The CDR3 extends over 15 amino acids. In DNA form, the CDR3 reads TGTGCCAGCAGTTCGACAGGGGGCTCTGGAAACACCATATATTTT. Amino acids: CASSSTGGSGNTIYF.

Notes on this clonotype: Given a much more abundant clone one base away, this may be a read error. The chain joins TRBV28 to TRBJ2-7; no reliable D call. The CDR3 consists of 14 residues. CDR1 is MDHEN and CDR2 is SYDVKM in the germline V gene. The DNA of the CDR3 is TGTGCCAGCAGTTTCGGCACCGCTTCCTACGAGCAGCACTTC. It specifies CASSFGTASYEQHF.

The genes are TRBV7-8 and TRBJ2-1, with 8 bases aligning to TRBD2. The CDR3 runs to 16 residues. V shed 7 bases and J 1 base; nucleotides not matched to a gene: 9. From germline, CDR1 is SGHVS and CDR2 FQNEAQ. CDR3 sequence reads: CASTGGSGGSYNEQFF. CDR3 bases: TGTGCCAGCACGGGGGGGAGTGGGGGATCCTACAATGAGCAGTTCTTC.

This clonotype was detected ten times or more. The CDR3: CASSLLRGASLHF. The CDR3 DNA is TGTGCCAGCAGTTTATTACGGGGGGCATCCCTCCACTTT. V usage is TRBV27 and J usage is TRBJ1-6; TRBD1 is a possible D gene (6 bases). Trimming removed 1 base from V and 14 bases from J, with 12 bases in between. The CDR3 sequence is 13 residues long. CDR1 and CDR2 from the germline V gene are MNHEY and SMNVEV (reference sequence).

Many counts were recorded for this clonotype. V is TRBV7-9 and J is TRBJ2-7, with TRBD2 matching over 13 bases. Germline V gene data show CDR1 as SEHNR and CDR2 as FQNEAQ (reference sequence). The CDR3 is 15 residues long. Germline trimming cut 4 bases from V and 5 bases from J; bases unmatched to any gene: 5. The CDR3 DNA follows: TGTGCCAGCAGCTCCCTGGGACTAGCGGGAAACGAGCAGTACTTC. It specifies CASSSLGLAGNEQYF.

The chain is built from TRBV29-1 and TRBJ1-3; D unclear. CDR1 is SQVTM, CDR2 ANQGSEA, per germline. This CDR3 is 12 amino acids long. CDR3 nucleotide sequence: TGCAGTCGAGGCAGCTCTGGAAACACCATATATTTT. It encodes CSRGSSGNTIYF.